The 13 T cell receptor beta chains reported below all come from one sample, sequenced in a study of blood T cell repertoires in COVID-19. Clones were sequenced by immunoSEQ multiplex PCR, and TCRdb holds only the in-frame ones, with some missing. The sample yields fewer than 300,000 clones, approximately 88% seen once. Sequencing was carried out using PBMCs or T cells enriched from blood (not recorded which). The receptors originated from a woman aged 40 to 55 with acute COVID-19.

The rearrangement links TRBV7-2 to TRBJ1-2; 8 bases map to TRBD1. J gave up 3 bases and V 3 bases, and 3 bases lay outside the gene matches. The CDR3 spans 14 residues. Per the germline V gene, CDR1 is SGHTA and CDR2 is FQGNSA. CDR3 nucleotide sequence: TGTGCCAGCAGCTTTACAGGGGGTGACTATGGCTACACCTTC. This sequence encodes CASSFTGGDYGYTF.

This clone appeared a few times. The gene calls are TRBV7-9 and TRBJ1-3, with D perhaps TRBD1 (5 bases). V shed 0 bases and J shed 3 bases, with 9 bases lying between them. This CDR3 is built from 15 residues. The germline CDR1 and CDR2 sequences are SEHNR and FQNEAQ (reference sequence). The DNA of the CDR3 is TGTGCCAGCAGCTTAGCGTGGGGCTATGGAAACACCATATATTTT. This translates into CASSLAWGYGNTIYF.

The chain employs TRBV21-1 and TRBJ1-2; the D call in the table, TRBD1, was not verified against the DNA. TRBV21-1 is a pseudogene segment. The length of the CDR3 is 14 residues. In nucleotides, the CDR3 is TGTGCCAGCAGCAACCACAGGGGGGTCGATGGCTACACCTTC. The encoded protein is CASSNHRGVDGYTF.

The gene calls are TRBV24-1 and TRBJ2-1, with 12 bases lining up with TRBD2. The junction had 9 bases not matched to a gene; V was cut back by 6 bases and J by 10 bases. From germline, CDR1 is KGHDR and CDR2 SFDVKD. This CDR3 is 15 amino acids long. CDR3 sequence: CATSPTRLAGAEQFF. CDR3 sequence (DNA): TGTGCCACCAGTCCTACGAGACTAGCGGGAGCCGAGCAGTTCTTC.

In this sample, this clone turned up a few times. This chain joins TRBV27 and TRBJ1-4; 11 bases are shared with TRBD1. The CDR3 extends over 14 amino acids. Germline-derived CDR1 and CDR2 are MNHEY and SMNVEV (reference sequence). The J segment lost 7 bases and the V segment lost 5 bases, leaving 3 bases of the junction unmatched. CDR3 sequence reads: CASSDGTGGEKLFF. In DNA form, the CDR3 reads TGTGCCAGCAGTGACGGGACAGGGGGTGAAAAACTGTTTTTT.

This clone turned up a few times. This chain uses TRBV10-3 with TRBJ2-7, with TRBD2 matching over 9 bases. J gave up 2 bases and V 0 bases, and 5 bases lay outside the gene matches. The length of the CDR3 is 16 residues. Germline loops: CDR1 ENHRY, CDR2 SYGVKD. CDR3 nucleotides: TGTGCCATCAGTGAGTCGTTAGCGGGAGTCCCCTACGAGCAGTACTTC. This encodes CAISESLAGVPYEQYF.

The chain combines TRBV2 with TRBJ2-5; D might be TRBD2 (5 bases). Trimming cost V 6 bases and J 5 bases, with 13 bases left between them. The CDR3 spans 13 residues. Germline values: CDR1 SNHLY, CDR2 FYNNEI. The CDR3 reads CASSALVLETQYF. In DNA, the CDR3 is TGTGCCAGCAGCGCACTAGTTTTGGAGACCCAGTACTTC.

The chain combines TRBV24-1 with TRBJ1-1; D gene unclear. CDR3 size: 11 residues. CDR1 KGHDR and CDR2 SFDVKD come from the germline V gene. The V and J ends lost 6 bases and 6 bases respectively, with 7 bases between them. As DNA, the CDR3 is TGTGCCACCAGTCGCGGCGCTGAAGCTTTCTTT. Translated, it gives CATSRGAEAFF.

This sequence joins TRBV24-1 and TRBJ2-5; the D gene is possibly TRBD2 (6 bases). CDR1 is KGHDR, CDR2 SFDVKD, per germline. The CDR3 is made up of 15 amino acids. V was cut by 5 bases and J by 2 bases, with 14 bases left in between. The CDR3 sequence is CATSGGTLTQETQYF. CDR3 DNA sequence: TGTGCCACCAGTGGCGGGACTCTAACGCAAGAGACCCAGTACTTC.

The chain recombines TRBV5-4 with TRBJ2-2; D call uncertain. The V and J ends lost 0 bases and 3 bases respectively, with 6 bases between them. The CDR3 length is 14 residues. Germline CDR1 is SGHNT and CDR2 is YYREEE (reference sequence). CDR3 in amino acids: CASSLVQDTGELFF. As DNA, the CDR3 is TGTGCCAGCAGCTTGGTACAAGACACCGGGGAGCTGTTTTTT. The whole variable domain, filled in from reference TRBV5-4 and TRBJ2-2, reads ETGVTQSPTHLIKTRGQQVTLRCSSQSGHNTVSWYQQALGQGPQFIFQYYREEENGRGNFPPRFSGLQFPNYSSELNVNALELDDSALYLCASSLVQDTGELFFGEGSRLTVL.

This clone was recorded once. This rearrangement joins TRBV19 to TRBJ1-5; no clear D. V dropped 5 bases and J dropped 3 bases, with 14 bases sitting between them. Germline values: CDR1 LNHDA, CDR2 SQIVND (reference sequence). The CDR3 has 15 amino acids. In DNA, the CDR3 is TGTGCCAGTAGTTTGCAAATGGGAGACAATCAGCCCCAGCATTTT. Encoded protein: CASSLQMGDNQPQHF.

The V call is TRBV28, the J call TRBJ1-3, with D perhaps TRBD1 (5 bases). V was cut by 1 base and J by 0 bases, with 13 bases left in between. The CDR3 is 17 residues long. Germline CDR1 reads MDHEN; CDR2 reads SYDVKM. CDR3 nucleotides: TGTGCCAGCAGTTTATTCGACGGGGGGAACTCTGGAAACACCATATATTTT. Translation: CASSLFDGGNSGNTIYF.

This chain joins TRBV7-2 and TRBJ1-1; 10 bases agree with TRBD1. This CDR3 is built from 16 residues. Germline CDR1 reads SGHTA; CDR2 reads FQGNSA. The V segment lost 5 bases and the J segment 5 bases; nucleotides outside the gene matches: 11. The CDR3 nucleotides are TGTGCCAGCAGCGCCGGGACAGGGGCCCTAAGGACTGAAGCTTTCTTT. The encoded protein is CASSAGTGALRTEAFF.